The source of this T cell receptor (beta chain) is a study of T cell responses to AZD1222 COVID-19 vaccine (dated by TCRdb to the early 2020s). Some background on the complete study: AZD1222 recipients given second doses at about 4 weeks or at about 12 weeks were pooled, since spike-specific TCR depth and breadth were not found to differ between the two schedules. TCR sequencing was performed for roughly 240 trial participants, of whom about 210 were given two doses of AZD1222 and around 25 were given two doses of MenACWY control vaccine. Trial participants were enrolled by age into 18-55, 56-69 and 70-plus year subgroups, with around 140, 26 and 57 TCR-sequenced participants respectively.

The CDR3 regions of human TCRbeta chains were analyzed by immunosequencing. The authors' analysis ran thus. TCRs in the repertoires were compared against a reference library of SARS-CoV-2-specific TCRs that had been generated with the MIRA antigen-specificity platform. Breadth was defined as the fraction of unique TCRs that were SARS-CoV-2-associated. Depth was defined as the fraction of total T cells that were SARS-CoV-2-associated. Using the MIRA data, every spike-specific TCR was mapped to the spike region that the TCR reacted to and assigned to either a CD4 or a CD8 class. Log10-transformed breadth and depth values were compared by one-way ANOVA with Sidak's multiple comparisons tests. TCRdb holds this immuneACCESS table with in-frame rearrangements only. Some clones are missing; in checked studies, unresolved V genes explain under half, and the rest has no known cause. Clone size and V and J calls were adopted from that table, with D and trimming inferred from the DNA. Across this sample there are over 100,000 clones, with roughly nine tenths seen only once. Of the sample, 6% to 7.5% falls within the top ten clones.

As encoded in the germline V gene (reference sequence), CDR1 is MNHEY while CDR2 is SMNVEV. Reading from cysteine to phenylalanine, the CDR3 counts 14 amino acids. Only CDR3 DNA remains: 42 bases, in frame from the first base. Between the V and J ends, shortened by 2 bases and 4 bases respectively, the junction contains 11 bases. This clone was recorded once. Its antigen is unknown. Base quality data are lacking; no much larger clone is found one base away. The paper's findings and limits, for the study overall: Reportedly, close to half of the unique spike-specific TCRs recognized epitopes lying outside the regions that are mutated in the B.1.351 and B.1.1.7 variants. Most participants were white British and females outnumbered males, and the authors suggested that clonal diversity may have been underestimated. Because no samples from the day 14 peak response were available, repertoires could be characterized only after the peak T cell response. Vaccine-associated CD4 TCRs spanned the whole spike protein, with dominant responses in regions 160-218 and 743-854. After two AZD1222 doses, both the breadth and the depth of spike-specific TCRs were significantly higher than at day 0 and than in MenACWY recipients. Only five or six AZD1222 recipients were SARS-CoV-2 seropositive at baseline, limiting conclusions about previously exposed vaccinees. The 56-69-year group was small, and its depth increase did not reach significance, likely because of low power.

In light of the paper, this sample's time point label describes: baseline before first vaccination. Vaccinee samples came from UK trials COV001 and COV002, including a single-blind randomized controlled phase 2/3 trial of AZD1222 (ChAdOx1 nCoV-19) in healthy adults. Trial participant PBMC samples were collected at day 0 and day 28 after the second dose for TCRbeta chain sequencing. The receptor was derived from an adult in good health. The specimen was peripheral blood, collected on day 0 of AZD1222 vaccination. The chain couples TRBV27 to TRBJ1-1; no D gene is confidently identified. The DNA is as follows: TGTGCCAGCAGTTTAGGACCTCCGACCACTGAAGCTTTCTTT. Its amino acids are CASSLGPPTTEAFF.